This T cell receptor beta chain was sequenced during a study of CD4+ T cells in melanoma. About this clone itself: What it recognizes is unknown. One end of the junction is discordant with germline, which a read error may explain.

Germline V gene lookup returns CDR1 SGHVS and CDR2 FQNEAQ. The CDR3 totals 12 residues. General study findings and limits: Neoantigen-specific CD4+ T cells in melanoma reportedly had diverse differentiation states.

The table came from immunoSEQ multiplex PCR; TCRdb's copy has only in-frame clones and leaves some out. In the table there are about 54,000 clones, roughly two thirds of which are singletons. Sequenced: tumor tissue. This TCR derives from a human donor with melanoma. The rearrangement links TRBV7-8 to TRBJ2-7; 8 bases align to TRBD1. The CDR3 loop is CASSLAQQGVFF. CDR3 in DNA: TGTGCCAGCAGCTTAGCGCAACAGGGGGTCTTCTTC.